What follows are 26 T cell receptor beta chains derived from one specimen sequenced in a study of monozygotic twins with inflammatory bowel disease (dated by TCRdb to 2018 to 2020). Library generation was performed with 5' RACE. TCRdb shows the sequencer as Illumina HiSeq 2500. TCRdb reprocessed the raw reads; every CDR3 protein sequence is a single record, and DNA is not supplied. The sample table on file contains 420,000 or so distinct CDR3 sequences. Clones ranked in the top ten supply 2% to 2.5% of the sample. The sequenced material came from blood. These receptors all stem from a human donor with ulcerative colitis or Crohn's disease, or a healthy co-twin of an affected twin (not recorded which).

The CDR3 loop reads CASSTRMDEKLFF. The J gene is TRBJ1-4, the V gene TRBV7-2. Germline V gives CDR1 SGHTA, CDR2 FQGNSA. This CDR3 has 13 residues.

CDR3 protein: CASSVFPGTVNEKLFF. This chain uses TRBV9 with TRBJ1-4; no DNA is available, so the TRBD1 call from TCRdb remains unchecked. The CDR3 loop spans 16 amino acids. Germline V CDR1 and CDR2: SGDLS, YYNGEE. Using reference TRBV9 and TRBJ1-4 for the parts outside the CDR3, the full variable domain is DSGVTQTPKHLITATGQRVTLRCSPRSGDLSVYWYQQSLDQGLQFLIQYYNGEERAKGNILERFSAQQFPDLHSELNLSSLELGDSALYFCASSVFPGTVNEKLFFGSGTQLSVL.

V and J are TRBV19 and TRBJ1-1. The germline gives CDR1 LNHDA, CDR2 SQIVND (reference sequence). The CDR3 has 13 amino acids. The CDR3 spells CASSHLGSSEAFF.

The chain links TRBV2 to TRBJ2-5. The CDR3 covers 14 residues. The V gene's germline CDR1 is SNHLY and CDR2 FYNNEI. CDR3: CASSGRRGQETQYF.

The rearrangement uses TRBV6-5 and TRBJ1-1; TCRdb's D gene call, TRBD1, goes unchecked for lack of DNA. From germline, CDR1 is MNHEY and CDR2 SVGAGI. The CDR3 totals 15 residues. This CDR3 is CASSLRETGLTEAFF.

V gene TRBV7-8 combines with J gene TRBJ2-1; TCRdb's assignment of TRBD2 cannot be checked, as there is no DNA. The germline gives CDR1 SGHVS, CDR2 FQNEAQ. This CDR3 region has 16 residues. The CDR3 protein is CASSPLGTSGRNEQFF.

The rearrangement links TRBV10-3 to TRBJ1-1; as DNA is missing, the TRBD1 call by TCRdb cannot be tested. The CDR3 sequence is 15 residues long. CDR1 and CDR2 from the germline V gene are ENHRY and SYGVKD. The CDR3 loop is CATEGAQGLATEAFF.

CDR3 protein: CASSNWARGKNIQYF. The J gene is TRBJ2-4, the V gene TRBV28. The CDR3 consists of 15 residues. Looked up from germline, CDR1 is MDHEN and CDR2 is SYDVKM.

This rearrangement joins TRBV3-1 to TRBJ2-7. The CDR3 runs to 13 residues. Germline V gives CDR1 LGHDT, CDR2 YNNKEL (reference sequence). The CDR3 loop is CASSQAGRNEQYF.

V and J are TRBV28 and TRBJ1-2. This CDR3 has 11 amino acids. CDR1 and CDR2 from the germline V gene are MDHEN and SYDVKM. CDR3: CASSLTAGYTF.

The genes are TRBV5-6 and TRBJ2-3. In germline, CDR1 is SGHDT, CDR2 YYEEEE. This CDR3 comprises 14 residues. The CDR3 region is CASSFGLATDTQYF. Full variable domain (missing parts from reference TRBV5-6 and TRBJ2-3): DAGVTQSPTHLIKTRGQQVTLRCSPKSGHDTVSWYQQALGQGPQFIFQYYEEEERQRGNFPDRFSGHQFPNYSSELNVNALLLGDSALYLCASSFGLATDTQYFGPGTRLTVL.

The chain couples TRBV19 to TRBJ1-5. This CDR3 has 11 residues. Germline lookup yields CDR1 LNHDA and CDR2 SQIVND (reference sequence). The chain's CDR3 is CASSSGQPQHF.

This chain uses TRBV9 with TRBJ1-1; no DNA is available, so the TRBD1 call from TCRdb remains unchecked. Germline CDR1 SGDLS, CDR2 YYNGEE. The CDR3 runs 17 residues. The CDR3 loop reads CASSVGPAVGKGTEAFF.

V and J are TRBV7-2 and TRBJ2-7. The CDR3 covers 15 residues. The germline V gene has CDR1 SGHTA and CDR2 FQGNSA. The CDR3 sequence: CASSLSVQGPYEQYF.

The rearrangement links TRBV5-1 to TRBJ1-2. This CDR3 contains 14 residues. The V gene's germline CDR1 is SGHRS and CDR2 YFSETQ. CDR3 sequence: CASSYQTLGYGYTF.

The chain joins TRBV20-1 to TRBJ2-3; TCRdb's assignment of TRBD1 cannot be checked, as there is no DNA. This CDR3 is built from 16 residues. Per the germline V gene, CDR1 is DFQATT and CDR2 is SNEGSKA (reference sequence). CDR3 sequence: CSAQEPSGGLTDTQYF.

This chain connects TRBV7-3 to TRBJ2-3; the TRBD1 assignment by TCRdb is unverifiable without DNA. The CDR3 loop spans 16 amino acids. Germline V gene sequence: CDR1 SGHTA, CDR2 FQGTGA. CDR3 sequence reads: CASSLRPGDPTDTQYF. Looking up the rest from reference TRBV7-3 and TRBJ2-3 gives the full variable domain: GAGVSQTPSNKVTEKGKYVELRCDPISGHTALYWYRQSLGQGPEFLIYFQGTGAADDSGLPNDRFFAVRPEGSVSTLKIQRTERGDSAVYLCASSLRPGDPTDTQYFGPGTRLTVL.

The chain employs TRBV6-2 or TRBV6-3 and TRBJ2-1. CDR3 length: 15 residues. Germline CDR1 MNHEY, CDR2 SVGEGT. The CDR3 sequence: CASIRDPSSYNEQFF.

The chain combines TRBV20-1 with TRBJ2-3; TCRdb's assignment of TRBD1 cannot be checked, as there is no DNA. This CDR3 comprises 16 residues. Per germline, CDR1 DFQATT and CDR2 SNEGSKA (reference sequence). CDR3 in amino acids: CSARDPFRGPTDTQYF.

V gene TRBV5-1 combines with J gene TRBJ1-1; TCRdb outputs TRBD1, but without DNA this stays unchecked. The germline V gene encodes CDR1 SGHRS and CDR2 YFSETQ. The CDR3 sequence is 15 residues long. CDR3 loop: CASSSGTGSNTEAFF.

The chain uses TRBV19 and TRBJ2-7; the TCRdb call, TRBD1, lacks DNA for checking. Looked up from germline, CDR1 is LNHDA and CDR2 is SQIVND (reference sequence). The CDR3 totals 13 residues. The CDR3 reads CASSPGRAGEQYF.

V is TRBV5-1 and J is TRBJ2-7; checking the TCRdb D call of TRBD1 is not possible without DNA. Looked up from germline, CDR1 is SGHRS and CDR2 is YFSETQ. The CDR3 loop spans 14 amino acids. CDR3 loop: CASSFQGPSYEQYF.

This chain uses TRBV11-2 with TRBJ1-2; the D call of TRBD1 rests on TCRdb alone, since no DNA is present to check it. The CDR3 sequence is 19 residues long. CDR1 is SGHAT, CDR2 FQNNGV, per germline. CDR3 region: CASSSRTLTGQGGSYGYTF.

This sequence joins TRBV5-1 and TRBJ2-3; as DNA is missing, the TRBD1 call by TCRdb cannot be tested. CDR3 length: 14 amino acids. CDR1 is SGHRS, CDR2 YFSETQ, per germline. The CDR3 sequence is CASRSRTYTDTQYF.

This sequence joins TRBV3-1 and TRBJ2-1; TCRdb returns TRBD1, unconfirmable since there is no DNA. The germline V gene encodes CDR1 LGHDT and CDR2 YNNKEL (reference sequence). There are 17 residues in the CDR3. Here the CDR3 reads CASSHPLGGTAYNEQFF.

The CDR3 is CATSDLGSPRRSNEQFF. V usage is TRBV24-1 and J usage is TRBJ2-1; absent DNA, TCRdb's TRBD2 call cannot be checked. The CDR3 consists of 17 residues. CDR1 is KGHDR, CDR2 SFDVKD, per germline.